These 14 T cell receptor beta chains came from one sample sequenced in a study of CXCR3-negative and CXCR3-positive naive CD8 T cells. Study-wide results and limits: Relative to CXCR3-negative naive cells, CXCR3-positive naive cells had more hydrophobic TRB CDR3s.

Libraries were UMI-labeled 5' RACE TRB cDNA. One entry per CDR3 protein, without DNA, is what TCRdb gives after re-calling the 5' RACE reads. The sample data list some 150,000 distinct CDR3 sequences. Their antigens are not known. The specimen was naive CXCR3+ CD8+ T cells from blood. The sample's subset: CD45RO-CCR7+CD27+CD95- naive CD8+ T cells expressing CXCR3 (TNR3+). These receptors were obtained from a human donor in good health. Some clones in this sample may be carry-over from other donors' samples.

The genes are TRBV7-9 and TRBJ1-6; TCRdb names TRBD1, which stays unverified in the absence of DNA. From germline, CDR1 is SEHNR and CDR2 FQNEAQ (reference sequence). This CDR3 region has 15 residues. The CDR3 is CASSPPGGGNSPLHF.

V and J are TRBV20-1 and TRBJ1-4; TCRdb selects TRBD1, and the lack of DNA leaves this call unchecked. CDR1 and CDR2 (germline): DFQATT, SNEGSKA (reference sequence). There are 13 residues in the CDR3. The CDR3 region is CSARQGEWEKLFF.

The rearrangement joins TRBV3-1 to TRBJ1-1. CDR1 is LGHDT, CDR2 YNNKEL, per germline (reference sequence). The CDR3 length is 17 residues. Here the CDR3 reads CASSQDKAWVGNTEAFF. Full variable domain (remainder filled in from reference TRBV3-1 and TRBJ1-1): DTAVSQTPKYLVTQMGNDKSIKCEQNLGHDTMYWYKQDSKKFLKIMFSYNNKELIINETVPNRFSPKSPDKAHLNLHINSLELGDSAVYFCASSQDKAWVGNTEAFFGQGTRLTVV.

This sequence joins TRBV7-3 and TRBJ2-1; the D call from TCRdb, TRBD2, cannot be confirmed without DNA. The CDR3 contains 15 residues. Germline V gives CDR1 SGHTA, CDR2 FQGTGA. This CDR3 reads CASSPGTSGANEQFF.

J is TRBJ2-3 and V is TRBV9. The length of the CDR3 is 14 residues. Germline V gene data show CDR1 as SGDLS and CDR2 as YYNGEE. The CDR3 sequence: CASSVVATPDTQYF.

This sequence joins TRBV28 and TRBJ2-3. The CDR3 extends over 13 amino acids. Germline V gene lookup returns CDR1 MDHEN and CDR2 SYDVKM. CDR3 amino acids: CASSSQNSDTQYF.

This chain joins TRBV7-9 and TRBJ1-5; no DNA is available, so the TRBD1 call from TCRdb remains unchecked. Per germline, CDR1 SEHNR and CDR2 FQNEAQ (reference sequence). CDR3 size: 14 residues. This chain's CDR3 is CAISGADSNQPQHF.

The chain carries TRBV4-3 and TRBJ1-2; TCRdb designates TRBD1, a call that cannot be tested without DNA. The CDR3 totals 15 residues. Germline CDR1 is LGHNA and CDR2 is YSLEER. Here the CDR3 reads CASSQDHRERYGYTF.

The genes are TRBV29-1 and TRBJ2-3; absent DNA, TCRdb's TRBD1 call cannot be checked. CDR1 is SQVTM and CDR2 is ANQGSEA in the germline V gene. The length of the CDR3 is 13 residues. CDR3 region: CSVEPWNHDTQYF.

The J gene is TRBJ2-5, the V gene TRBV7-3; the TCRdb D gene call, TRBD2, has no DNA to confirm it. The CDR3 sequence is 15 residues long. The germline gives CDR1 SGHTA, CDR2 FQGTGA. The CDR3 spells CASSTGTSRVETQYF.

The CDR3 sequence: CAWERGAMNTEAFF. The V and J genes are TRBV30 and TRBJ1-1; there is no DNA to check the TCRdb D call of TRBD1. The CDR3 consists of 14 residues. The germline V gene encodes CDR1 GTSNPN and CDR2 SVGIG (reference sequence).

This chain links TRBV4-3 with TRBJ2-3. The CDR3 runs 14 residues. Germline V lookup: CDR1 LGHNA, CDR2 YSLEER. Here the CDR3 reads CASSQDVGRDTQYF.

The CDR3 protein is CASSSKQGIQEKLFF. The rearrangement uses TRBV5-6 and TRBJ1-4; TCRdb picks TRBD1, but there is no DNA to check that call. Germline V gives CDR1 SGHDT, CDR2 YYEEEE. This CDR3 comprises 15 residues.

The V gene is TRBV12-3 or TRBV12-4, the J gene TRBJ1-1; the TCRdb D gene call, TRBD1, has no DNA to confirm it. The CDR3 is 15 residues long. The CDR3: CASSPWTAKNTEAFF.